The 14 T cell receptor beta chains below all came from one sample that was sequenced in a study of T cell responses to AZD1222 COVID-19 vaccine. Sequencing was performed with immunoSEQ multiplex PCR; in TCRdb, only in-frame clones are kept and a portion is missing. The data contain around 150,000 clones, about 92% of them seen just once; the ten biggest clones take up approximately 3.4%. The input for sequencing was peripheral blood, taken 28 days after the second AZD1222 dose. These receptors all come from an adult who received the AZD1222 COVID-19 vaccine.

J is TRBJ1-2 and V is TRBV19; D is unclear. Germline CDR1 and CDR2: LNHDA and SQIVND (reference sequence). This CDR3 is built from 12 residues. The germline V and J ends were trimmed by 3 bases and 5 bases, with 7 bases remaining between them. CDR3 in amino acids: CASSMAGYGYTF. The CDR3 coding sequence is TGTGCCAGTAGTATGGCCGGGTATGGCTACACCTTC.

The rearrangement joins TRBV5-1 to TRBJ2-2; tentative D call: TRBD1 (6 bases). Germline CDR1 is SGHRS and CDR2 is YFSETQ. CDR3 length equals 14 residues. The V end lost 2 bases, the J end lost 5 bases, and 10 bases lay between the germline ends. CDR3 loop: CASSFTGRTGELFF. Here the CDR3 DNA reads TGCGCCAGCAGCTTTACAGGGAGAACCGGGGAGCTGTTTTTT.

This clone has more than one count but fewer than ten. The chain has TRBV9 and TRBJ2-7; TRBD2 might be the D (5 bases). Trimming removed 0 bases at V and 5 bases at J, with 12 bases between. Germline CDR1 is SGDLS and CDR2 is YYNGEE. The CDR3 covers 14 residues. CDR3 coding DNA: TGTGCCAGCAGCGTAGCGTGGGAGTCCCACGAGCAGTACTTC. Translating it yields CASSVAWESHEQYF. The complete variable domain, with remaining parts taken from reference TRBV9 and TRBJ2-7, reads DSGVTQTPKHLITATGQRVTLRCSPRSGDLSVYWYQQSLDQGLQFLIQYYNGEERAKGNILERFSAQQFPDLHSELNLSSLELGDSALYFCASSVAWESHEQYFGPGTRLTVT.

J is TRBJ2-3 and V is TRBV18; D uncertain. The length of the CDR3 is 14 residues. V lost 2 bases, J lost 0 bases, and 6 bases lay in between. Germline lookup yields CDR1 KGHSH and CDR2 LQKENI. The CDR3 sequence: CASSPFGSTDTQYF. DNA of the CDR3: TGTGCCAGCTCACCATTCGGGAGCACAGATACGCAGTATTTT.

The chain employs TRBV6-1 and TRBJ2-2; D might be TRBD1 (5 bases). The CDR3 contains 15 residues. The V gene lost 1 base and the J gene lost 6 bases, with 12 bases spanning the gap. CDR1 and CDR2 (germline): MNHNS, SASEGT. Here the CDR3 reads CASSEEVGAAGELFF. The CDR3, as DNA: TGTGCCAGCAGTGAAGAGGTAGGGGCGGCCGGGGAGCTGTTTTTT.

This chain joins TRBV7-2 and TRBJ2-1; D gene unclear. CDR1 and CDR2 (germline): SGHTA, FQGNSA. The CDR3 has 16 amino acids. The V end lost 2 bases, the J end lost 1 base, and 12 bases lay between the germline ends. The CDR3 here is CASSLYRVRSYNEQFF. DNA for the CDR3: TGTGCCAGCAGCTTATATAGGGTAAGGTCCTACAATGAGCAGTTCTTC. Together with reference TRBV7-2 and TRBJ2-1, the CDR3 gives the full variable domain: GAGVSQSPSNKVTEKGKDVELRCDPISGHTALYWYRQSLGQGLEFLIYFQGNSAPDKSGLPSDRFSAERTGGSVSTLTIQRTQQEDSAVYLCASSLYRVRSYNEQFFGPGTRLTVL.

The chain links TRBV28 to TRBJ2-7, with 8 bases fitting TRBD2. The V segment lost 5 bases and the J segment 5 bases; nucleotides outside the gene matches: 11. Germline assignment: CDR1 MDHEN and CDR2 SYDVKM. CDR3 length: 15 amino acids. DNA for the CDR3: TGTGCCAGCAGTGAGCCGGGACTAGGTAAGGACGAGCAGTACTTC. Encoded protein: CASSEPGLGKDEQYF.

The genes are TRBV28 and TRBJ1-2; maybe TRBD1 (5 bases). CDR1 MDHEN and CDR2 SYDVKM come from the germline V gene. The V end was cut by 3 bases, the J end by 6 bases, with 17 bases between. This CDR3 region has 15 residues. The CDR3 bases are TGTGCCAGCAGTTTGGCCTTAAACAGGTACCATGGCTACACCTTC. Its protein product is CASSLALNRYHGYTF.

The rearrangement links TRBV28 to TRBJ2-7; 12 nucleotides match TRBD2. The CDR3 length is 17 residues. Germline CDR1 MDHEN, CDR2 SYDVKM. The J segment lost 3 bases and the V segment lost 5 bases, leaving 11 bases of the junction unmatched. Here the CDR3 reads CASSPRLAGESYYEQYF. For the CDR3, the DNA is TGTGCCAGCAGTCCTAGACTAGCGGGAGAAAGTTACTACGAGCAGTACTTC.

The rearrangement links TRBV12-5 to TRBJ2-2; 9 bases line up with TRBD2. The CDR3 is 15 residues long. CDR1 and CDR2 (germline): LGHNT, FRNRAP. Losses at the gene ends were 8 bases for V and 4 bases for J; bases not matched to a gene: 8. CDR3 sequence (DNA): TGTGCTAGTTCCCGTGCGGGAGGGAGCACCGGGGAGCTGTTTTTT. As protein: CASSRAGGSTGELFF.

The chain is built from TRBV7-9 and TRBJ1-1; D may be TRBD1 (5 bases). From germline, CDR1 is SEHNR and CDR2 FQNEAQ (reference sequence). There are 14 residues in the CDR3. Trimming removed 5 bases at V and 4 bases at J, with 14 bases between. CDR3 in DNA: TGTGCCAGCAGCGGGACCCAACAAATCACTGAAGCTTTCTTT. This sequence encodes CASSGTQQITEAFF.

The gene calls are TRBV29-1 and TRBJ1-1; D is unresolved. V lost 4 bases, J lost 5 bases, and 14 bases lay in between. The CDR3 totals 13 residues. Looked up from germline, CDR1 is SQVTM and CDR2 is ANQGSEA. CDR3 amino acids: CSVGFNGGTEAFF. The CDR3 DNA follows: TGCAGCGTTGGTTTTAATGGAGGAACTGAAGCTTTCTTT.

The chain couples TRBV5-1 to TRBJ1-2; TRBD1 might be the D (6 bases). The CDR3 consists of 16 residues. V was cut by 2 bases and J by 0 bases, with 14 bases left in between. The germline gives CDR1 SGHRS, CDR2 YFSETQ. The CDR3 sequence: CASSFPGEEANYGYTF. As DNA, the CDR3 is TGCGCCAGCAGCTTCCCAGGGGAGGAGGCTAACTATGGCTACACCTTC.

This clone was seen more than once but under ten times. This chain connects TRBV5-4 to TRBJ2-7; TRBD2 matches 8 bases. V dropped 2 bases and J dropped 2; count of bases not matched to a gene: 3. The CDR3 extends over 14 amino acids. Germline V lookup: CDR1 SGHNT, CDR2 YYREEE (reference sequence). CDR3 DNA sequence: TGTGCCAGCAGCTTAACGGGAGGGCCCTACGAGCAGTACTTC. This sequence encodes CASSLTGGPYEQYF.